This T cell receptor beta chain came from a study of CD8+ T cells in alopecia areata. Study outcomes and limitations: Having just one nonresponder leaves the connection between baseline CD8+ expansion and response unresolved. Within the top 100, expanded CD8+ clones significantly decreased with tofacitinib, as did scalp clonality.

Regarding this clone: What it binds is not known.

RNA was isolated and reverse transcribed to cDNA, the sequencing template. Using immunoSEQ multiplex PCR, the repertoire was profiled, and TCRdb retains in-frame clones only, with some absent. Of 170,000 or so clones in the sample, around 71% were seen once. Treatment defined: oral pan-JAK inhibitor, 5-10 mg twice daily. Samples from alopecia areata patients were lesional scalp punch biopsies and peripheral blood. Germline V CDR1 and CDR2: SEHNR, FQNEAQ (reference sequence). The CDR3 is 15 amino acids. V lost 5 bases and J 2 bases, leaving 13 bases between the germline ends. The genes are TRBV7-9 and TRBJ1-5; D perhaps matches TRBD1 (5 bases). Sequenced here: CD4+ T cells sorted from blood, sampled at week 4, from a patient treated with tofacitinib. This clonotype was sampled from a human donor with alopecia areata. The CDR3 sequence: CASSGRGGGNQPQHF. CDR3 in DNA: TGTGCCAGCAGCGGAAGGGGTGGGGGCAATCAGCCCCAGCATTTT.